This passage covers 17 T cell receptor beta chains from one sample sequenced in a study of shared clonotypes between healthy human individuals. Using immunoSEQ multiplex PCR, the repertoire was profiled, and TCRdb retains in-frame clones only, with some absent. The repertoire has millions of clones, approximately 94% of them found once; the top ten carry 0.9% to 1.4%. In the naive CD8 group, cells lacked CD45RO and were positively selected for CCR7, so terminally differentiated effector memory CD45RA+ cells were left out. Sequencing input: naive CD8+ T cells sorted from blood. All receptors come from a young man in good health.

This chain links TRBV6-6 with TRBJ2-7, with 8 bases aligning to TRBD2. V lost 7 bases and J lost 2; bases outside the gene matches: 7. CDR3 size: 14 residues. Germline loops: CDR1 MNHNY, CDR2 SVGAGI (reference sequence). Written as DNA, the CDR3 is TGTGCCAGCATTCCGGGGGGGCCACCCTACGAGCAGTACTTC. Amino acids: CASIPGGPPYEQYF.

This clone was seen a single time. This chain links TRBV10-2 with TRBJ1-4; D call uncertain. Trimming took off 2 bases at V and 7 bases at J, with 14 bases between the two ends. Germline CDR1 reads WSHSY; CDR2 reads SAAADI. The CDR3 runs 15 residues. The CDR3 DNA reads as TGCGCCAGCAGTGAGGTGACATCCCTTGGTGAAAAACTGTTTTTT. It specifies CASSEVTSLGEKLFF.

The chain has TRBV7-9 and TRBJ2-1, with D possibly TRBD1 on 6 matching bases. The CDR3 consists of 16 residues. Germline CDR1 SEHNR, CDR2 FQNEAQ (reference sequence). V was shortened by 2 bases and J by 2 bases, with 13 bases between the two germline ends. The CDR3 spells CASSLQTGTPYNEQFF. The DNA for the CDR3 is TGTGCCAGCAGCTTACAAACCGGGACACCCTACAATGAGCAGTTCTTC.

CDR3 in DNA: TGCGCCAGCAGCCGGATAGGACTCAATGAGCAGTTCTTC. Translated: CASSRIGLNEQFF. The chain combines TRBV5-1 with TRBJ2-1, with D tentatively TRBD2 (5 bases). The CDR3 has 13 residues. The V and J ends lost 4 bases and 6 bases respectively, with 11 bases between them. The V gene's germline CDR1 is SGHRS and CDR2 YFSETQ. The full variable domain, with the rest looked up from reference TRBV5-1 and TRBJ2-1, is KAGVTQTPRYLIKTRGQQVTLSCSPISGHRSVSWYQQTPGQGLQFLFEYFSETQRNKGNFPGRFSGRQFSNSRSEMNVSTLELGDSALYLCASSRIGLNEQFFGPGTRLTVL.

The chain employs TRBV4-1 and TRBJ2-7; D is perhaps TRBD1 or TRBD2 (5 bases each). Trimming left V 3 bases short and J 0 bases short, with 15 bases between. The CDR3 loop spans 16 amino acids. CDR1 is MGHRA, CDR2 YSYEKL, per germline. For the CDR3, the DNA is TGCGCCAGCAGCCAGGTCGGGACGTCGAGCTCCTACGAGCAGTACTTC. It translates to CASSQVGTSSSYEQYF.

The rearrangement uses TRBV11-3 and TRBJ2-5; a possible D gene is TRBD1 (5 bases). Germline V gene lookup returns CDR1 SGHNT and CDR2 YENEEA. The CDR3 covers 14 residues. Trimming stripped 6 bases from V and 2 bases from J, with 13 bases between. CDR3 DNA sequence: TGTGCCAGCAGTTCCAGGGAAGAACAAGAGACCCAGTACTTC. Its translation is CASSSREEQETQYF.

V usage is TRBV30 and J usage is TRBJ1-3; the match to TRBD1 covers 7 bases. Looked up from germline, CDR1 is GTSNPN and CDR2 is SVGIG (reference sequence). CDR3 length equals 12 residues. Trimming took 4 bases from V and 7 from J; bases not matched to a gene: 4. The CDR3 loop is CAWTTGVNTIYF. The CDR3 bases are TGTGCCTGGACCACAGGGGTCAACACCATATATTTT. Full variable domain (rest looked up from reference TRBV30 and TRBJ1-3): SQTIHQWPATLVQPVGSPLSLECTVEGTSNPNLYWYRQAAGRGLQLLFYSVGIGQISSEVPQNLSASRPQDRQFILSSKKLLLSDSGFYLCAWTTGVNTIYFGEGSWLTVV.

V usage is TRBV6-5 and J usage is TRBJ1-5; no firm D call. This CDR3 is 14 amino acids long. V lost 5 bases to trimming and J lost 0 bases, with 8 bases between them. CDR1 and CDR2 (germline): MNHEY, SVGAGI. The CDR3 here is CASSIGPSNQPQHF. CDR3 sequence (DNA): TGTGCCAGCAGTATAGGGCCTAGCAATCAGCCCCAGCATTTT.

The gene calls are TRBV6-6 and TRBJ1-2; tentatively, D is TRBD1 (6 bases). Trimming took 7 bases from V and 4 from J, leaving 16 bases between them. The CDR3 extends over 14 amino acids. The germline gives CDR1 MNHNY, CDR2 SVGAGI (reference sequence). CDR3: CASTTWGGAYGYTF. The CDR3 coding sequence is TGTGCCAGCACCACCTGGGGGGGGGCCTATGGCTACACCTTC.

This sequence joins TRBV19 and TRBJ2-7; D is uncertain. The ends were cut back, 6 bases at V and 3 bases at J, with 15 bases in the middle. The CDR3 length is 14 residues. Germline V CDR1 and CDR2: LNHDA, SQIVND (reference sequence). The chain's CDR3 is CASRGVTESYEQYF. The CDR3 nucleotides are TGTGCCAGTAGGGGTGTGACCGAAAGCTACGAGCAGTACTTC.

This clone appeared a single time. The chain employs TRBV7-6 and TRBJ2-7; TRBD1 aligns across 8 bases. The V segment lost 4 bases and the J segment 6 bases; nucleotides outside the gene matches: 8. Per germline, CDR1 SGHVS and CDR2 FNYEAQ. The CDR3 totals 14 residues. The CDR3 region is CASSSGTGVPEQYF. The CDR3 DNA sequence: TGTGCCAGCAGCTCCGGGACAGGTGTCCCCGAGCAGTACTTC.

This clone has only one observation. The chain uses TRBV27 and TRBJ1-2; 7 bases match TRBD1. The CDR3 is 15 amino acids. Per germline, CDR1 MNHEY and CDR2 SMNVEV (reference sequence). J lost 6 bases, V lost 5 bases, and 12 bases had no gene match. Written as DNA, the CDR3 is TGTGCCAGCAGTCCCCAGGGAGGGGGCTTGGATGGCTACACCTTC. Its protein product is CASSPQGGGLDGYTF.

J is TRBJ1-4 and V is TRBV7-9, with 9 bases that match TRBD1. Trimming removed 4 bases from V and 7 bases from J; junction bases left unmatched: 13. Germline CDR1 is SEHNR and CDR2 is FQNEAQ (reference sequence). This CDR3 contains 17 residues. The DNA for the CDR3 is TGTGCCAGCAGCTCCCAGGTGGGACAGGGTGTACCTGAAAAACTGTTTTTT. This gives the protein CASSSQVGQGVPEKLFF.

The chain employs TRBV6-5 and TRBJ2-2; D is unclear. Germline lookup yields CDR1 MNHEY and CDR2 SVGAGI. V gave up 5 bases and J gave up 0 bases, with 7 bases separating them. The CDR3 extends over 14 amino acids. As DNA, the CDR3 is TGTGCCAGCAGTGTAGAAGCGAACACCGGGGAGCTGTTTTTT. Translating it yields CASSVEANTGELFF.

This rearrangement joins TRBV7-8 to TRBJ1-2; tentatively, D is TRBD1 (5 bases). Germline assignment: CDR1 SGHVS and CDR2 FQNEAQ. CDR3 length: 13 residues. V lost 0 bases and J 3 bases, leaving 5 bases between the germline ends. The CDR3, as DNA: TGTGCCAGCAGCTTAGCAGGGGACTATGGCTACACCTTC. Translation gives CASSLAGDYGYTF.

Points on this clone: Other DNA sequences of this sample code for an identical CDR3. The CDR3 spells CASRRGTDTQYF. CDR3 in DNA: TGTGCCAGCAGGCGGGGCACAGATACGCAGTATTTT. This sequence joins TRBV28 and TRBJ2-3, with TRBD2 as a possible D gene (5 bases). CDR1 is MDHEN and CDR2 is SYDVKM in the germline V gene. The CDR3 contains 12 residues. Deletions cut 6 bases from V and 1 base from J, with 5 bases between.

J is TRBJ2-7 and V is TRBV6-6; D call uncertain. Deletions cut 10 bases from V and 3 bases from J, with 16 bases between. Germline V gene sequence: CDR1 MNHNY, CDR2 SVGAGI (reference sequence). This CDR3 comprises 13 residues. The CDR3 DNA reads as TGTGCCACCACCGAGGTGAGGAACTACGAGCAGTACTTC. Its protein is CATTEVRNYEQYF.